This is a list of T cell receptor beta chains from one sample in a study of blood T cell repertoires in COVID-19. This table comes from immunoSEQ multiplex PCR, and its TCRdb copy is limited to in-frame clones, with some not included. The repertoire holds about 99,000 clones, with 79% as singletons. Sequenced input: peripheral blood. The receptors originated from a woman of 80 years or more with active or convalescent COVID-19. CDR3s include the opening cysteine and the closing phenylalanine or tryptophan. Fields, in order: D gene, V gene, J gene, clone size, CDR3 protein, CDR3 DNA. D genes are given only for firm matches. Clone size is shown for a subset of rows, as once, few, many or a class of expanded clone.

>TRBD2|TRBV6-6|TRBJ2-1|-
CASSPRLGAGGFYNEQFF
TGTGCCAGCAGTCCCCGACTCGGAGCGGGAGGGTTCTACAATGAGCAGTTCTTC
>-|TRBV19|TRBJ1-5|few
CASSIDPGGGQNQPQHF
TGTGCCAGTAGTATAGATCCCGGAGGAGGGCAGAATCAGCCCCAGCATTTT
>-|TRBV9|TRBJ2-1|once
CASSPGGGGGYNEQFF
TGTGCCAGCAGCCCAGGGGGCGGGGGCGGCTACAATGAGCAGTTCTTC
>-|TRBV28|TRBJ2-5|-
CASLGEVRQETQYF
TGTGCCAGCCTAGGGGAGGTCCGACAAGAGACCCAGTACTTC
>TRBD2|TRBV6-6|TRBJ2-1|-
CASSYPWTSGRNEQFF
TGTGCCAGCAGTTATCCCTGGACTAGCGGGAGGAATGAGCAGTTCTTC
>-|TRBV5-6|TRBJ1-5|-
CASSLGQVYQPQHF
TGTGCCAGCAGCTTGGGGCAGGTGTATCAGCCCCAGCATTTT
>-|TRBV20-1|TRBJ1-2|few
CNLQASDGYTF
TGCAACTTACAGGCCTCGGATGGCTACACCTTC
>-|TRBV18|TRBJ2-6|-
CASSPFSGVTSGANVLTF
TGTGCCAGCTCACCCTTTTCGGGGGTGACATCTGGGGCCAACGTCCTGACTTTC
>TRBD2|TRBV6-6|TRBJ2-1|-
CASSPTVAGDPANEQFF
TGTGCCAGCAGTCCTACCGTAGCGGGAGATCCCGCCAATGAGCAGTTCTTC
>-|TRBV3-1/TRBV3-2|TRBJ2-7|-
CASSQGSGALEQYF
TGTGCCAGCAGCCAAGGGTCAGGCGCGTTAGAGCAGTACTTC
>TRBD1|TRBV9|TRBJ1-2|once
CASSDRDRVDYGYTF
TGTGCCAGCAGCGACCGGGACAGGGTAGACTATGGCTACACCTTC
>-|TRBV27|TRBJ1-4|-
CASRILGRDEKLFF
TGTGCCAGCCGGATCTTGGGGCGAGATGAAAAACTGTTTTTT
>TRBD1|TRBV28|TRBJ2-2|-
CASRNPGQGITGELFF
TGTGCCAGCAGGAACCCGGGACAGGGGATCACCGGGGAGCTGTTTTTT
>-|TRBV4-3|TRBJ2-5|-
CASSHRGETQYF
TGCGCCAGCAGCCACCGCGGCGAGACCCAGTACTTC
>TRBD1|TRBV6-6|TRBJ1-2|-
CASSLVPGQGPDYGYTF
TGTGCCAGCAGTCTCGTCCCGGGACAGGGCCCAGACTATGGCTACACCTTC
>TRBD2|TRBV3-1/TRBV3-2|TRBJ2-6|-
CASSLQGGLVGVLTF
TGTGCCAGCAGCTTACAAGGGGGACTAGTTGGCGTCCTGACTTTC
>TRBD1|TRBV5-4|TRBJ1-6|few
CASSQNRGHNSPLHF
TGTGCCAGCAGCCAGAACAGGGGCCATAATTCACCCCTCCACTTT
>TRBD1|TRBV11-2|TRBJ1-5|-
CASSLDRGGQPQHF
TGTGCCAGCAGCCTCGACAGGGGAGGACAGCCCCAGCATTTT
>-|TRBV5-1|TRBJ1-1|-
CASSLGPGTEAFF
TGCGCCAGCAGCTTGGGCCCGGGGACTGAAGCTTTCTTT
>TRBD1|TRBV18|TRBJ1-2|-
CASSAEVDRRYGYTF
TGTGCCAGCTCAGCCGAAGTGGACAGGAGGTATGGCTACACCTTC
>TRBD1|TRBV5-5|TRBJ2-7|-
CASSTQGQGAREQYF
TGTGCCAGCAGCACCCAAGGACAGGGGGCGAGGGAGCAGTACTTC
>TRBD1|TRBV5-8|TRBJ1-1|once
CASSFRPTGVTEAFF
TGTGCCAGCAGCTTTCGACCGACAGGGGTCACTGAAGCTTTCTTT
>-|TRBV9|TRBJ2-1|-
CASSVVGRDMDEQFF
TGTGCCAGCAGCGTAGTCGGCCGTGACATGGATGAGCAGTTCTTC
>TRBD1|TRBV2|TRBJ1-2|-
CASSRTGTLVYGYTF
TGTGCCAGCAGTCGGACAGGGACCTTAGTCTATGGCTACACCTTC
>TRBD1|TRBV2|TRBJ1-6|-
CASSRDSYGSPLHF
TGTGCCAGCAGTAGGGACAGCTACGGGTCACCCCTCCACTTT
>-|TRBV11-2|TRBJ1-2|-
CASSPDRYLGYTF
TGTGCCAGCAGCCCAGACAGGTATCTTGGCTACACCTTC
>TRBD1|TRBV27|TRBJ2-5|-
CASSPLSTGEETQYF
TGTGCCAGCAGTCCCCTGTCGACAGGGGAAGAGACCCAGTACTTC
>TRBD1|TRBV19|TRBJ1-2|-
CASSTKTGDNYGYTF
TGTGCCAGTAGTACGAAGACAGGGGATAACTATGGCTACACCTTC
>TRBD2|TRBV27|TRBJ2-3|-
CASSLLGAGEDTQYF
TGTGCCAGCAGTTTACTTGGCGCGGGAGAAGATACGCAGTATTTT
>TRBD2|TRBV7-9|TRBJ2-1|-
CASSLRMGEGSEQFF
TGTGCCAGCAGCTTAAGAATGGGGGAGGGAAGTGAGCAGTTCTTC
>TRBD1|TRBV6-2/TRBV6-3|TRBJ2-3|-
CASSYGQGVTDTQYF
TGTGCCAGCAGTTACGGACAGGGGGTCACAGATACGCAGTATTTT
>TRBD2|TRBV4-1|TRBJ2-5|many
CASSQGPAGGWETQYF
TGCGCCAGCAGCCAAGGCCCAGCGGGAGGGTGGGAGACCCAGTACTTC
>TRBD2|TRBV9|TRBJ2-1|-
CASSVSGSGSYNEQFF
TGTGCCAGCAGCGTTAGCGGGAGTGGGTCCTACAATGAGCAGTTCTTC
>-|TRBV30|TRBJ1-2|once
CAWSGGGGYTF
TGTGCCTGGAGTGGGGGGGGAGGCTACACCTTC
>TRBD2|TRBV27|TRBJ2-2|-
CASSLVPPLAANTGELFF
TGTGCCAGCAGTTTAGTCCCCCCACTAGCGGCGAACACCGGGGAGCTGTTTTTT
>-|TRBV2|TRBJ1-1|-
CASSDRGSAFF
TGTGCCAGCAGTGATCGGGGTTCGGCTTTCTTT
>TRBD2|TRBV4-1|TRBJ2-1|few
CASSSTGLGNDEQFF
TGCGCCAGCAGCTCCACGGGACTAGGAAACGATGAGCAGTTCTTC
>TRBD2|TRBV7-6|TRBJ2-7|-
CASSLAGSGNYEQYF
TGTGCCAGCAGCTTAGCTGGTAGCGGGAACTACGAGCAGTACTTC
>TRBD1|TRBV5-1|TRBJ1-1|-
CASSPTGTPSMNTEAFF
TGCGCCAGCAGCCCGACAGGGACTCCCTCCATGAACACTGAAGCTTTCTTT
>-|TRBV6-1|TRBJ2-1|-
CASSEAGGGRGANEQFF
TGTGCCAGCAGTGAAGCGGGAGGGGGACGGGGCGCCAATGAGCAGTTCTTC
>-|TRBV12-3/TRBV12-4|TRBJ2-5|-
CASSVLETQYF
TGTGCCAGCAGTGTACTGGAGACCCAGTACTTC
>-|TRBV7-6|TRBJ2-2|-
CASSLGGSGSGELFF
TGTGCCAGCAGCTTAGGAGGGTCCGGGTCCGGGGAGCTGTTTTTT
>-|TRBV6-6|TRBJ1-2|-
CASSKGEGYGYTF
TGTGCCAGCAGTAAGGGGGAGGGATATGGCTACACCTTC
>-|TRBV9|TRBJ2-2|-
CASSETGWGTGELFF
TGTGCCAGCAGCGAAACAGGGTGGGGGACCGGGGAGCTGTTTTTT
>-|TRBV5-1|TRBJ2-5|once
CASSQTGSEHETQYF
TGTGCCAGCAGCCAAACAGGGAGTGAGCATGAGACCCAGTACTTC
>TRBD2|TRBV5-1|TRBJ2-5|-
CASSHGTSGYQETQYF
TGTGCCAGCAGCCACGGGACTAGCGGGTACCAAGAGACCCAGTACTTC
>-|TRBV10-3|TRBJ2-7|-
CAISEKPGRPYEQYF
TGTGCCATCAGTGAGAAGCCAGGGCGCCCCTACGAGCAGTACTTC
>-|TRBV7-3|TRBJ1-2|-
CASSLLGGLTDGYTF
TGTGCCAGCAGCTTACTCGGGGGTCTTACGGATGGCTACACCTTC
>TRBD2|TRBV7-9|TRBJ2-3|once
CASSSGRPLSTDTQYF
TGTGCCAGCAGTAGCGGGAGACCACTTAGCACAGATACGCAGTATTTT
>-|TRBV18|TRBJ2-5|-
CASSLPGQLQETQYF
TGTGCCAGCTCACTACCAGGACAGCTTCAAGAGACCCAGTACTTC